This T cell receptor (beta chain) originates from a study of T-cell reconstitution after alpha-beta-depleted transplantation in children (dated by TCRdb to about 2016). For the study in its entirety: The study quantitatively tracked T-cell immune reconstitution after TCRalphabeta/CD19-depleted allogeneic hematopoietic cell transplantation in children using TCR repertoire profiling. The study at large found these results: In some patients, high TCRbeta diversity at day 60 was attributed to recipient T cells and intrathymic progenitors that had survived conditioning. Hyperexpanded clone frequencies declined over subsequent months; after one year, T-cell counts and TCRbeta diversity were mostly attributed to newly produced T cells. The apparently early alphabetaT-cell count recovery about two months after transplant was reportedly dependent on only several hundred rapidly expanded clones derived from non-depleted graft cells.

About this clonotype itself: Its binding antigen is unknown. No base qualities exist here, and no much larger clone lies one base off it.

The treatment or condition label for this specimen denotes: allogeneic hematopoietic cell transplantation with graft depleted of TCRalphabeta T cells and CD19 B cells. TCRalphabeta/CD19-depleted allogeneic hematopoietic cell grafts were given to the transplant recipients, all of whom were children. The CDR3 runs 16 amino acids, cysteine and phenylalanine included. The CDR3 DNA has 48 bases and is translated from base 1. The germline V gene sets CDR1 to SGDLS and CDR2 to YYNGEE. Unmatched junction bases come to 4, with V trimmed by 0 bases and J by 4 bases. Libraries were built with PCR. Sequencing relied on an Illumina HiSeq 2500. TCR libraries were prepared with molecular barcoding, using unique molecular identifiers to normalize TCRbeta repertoire quantification. The raw public reads went through TCRdb reprocessing: fastp at Q25, MiXCR clone calling, in-frame beta chains kept. Entries that share a CDR3 protein sequence are merged under the most common genes and DNA. This sample gives about 580,000 distinct CDR3 sequences in total; under 25% of them show up just once. Roughly 15% of the sample lies in the top ten.

The receptor was isolated from a boy younger than two who had a stem cell transplant for acute myeloid leukemia, so the T cells may come from the graft donor. The sample in question was PBMCs, mostly from graft donor cells, obtained 360 days after TCRalphabeta/CD19-depleted stem cell transplant. This sequence uses TRBV9 and TRBJ2-2, and TRBD1 aligns with 9 junction nucleotides. The DNA sequence is given as TGTGCCAGCAGCGTAGAGGGACAGGGTGGCACCGGGGAGCTGTTTTTT. Its protein reads: CASSVEGQGGTGELFF.